This T cell receptor (beta chain) was captured in a study of follicular helper T cells after annual influenza vaccination. Profiled with immunoSEQ multiplex PCR; TCRdb holds only in-frame clones, not every one. The table shows approximately 15,000 clones, with about 83% occurring only once. The time point here: 2015-2016 season, pre-vaccination. Excluded were substance abuse, HIV/AIDS, active cancer, immunomodulatory drugs and active illness. The TCR comes from an adult who received the influenza vaccine. Sequencing was performed on CXCR5- memory CD4+ T cells sorted from blood, taken on the day of influenza vaccination.

CDR3: CASSPNTGTSFNIQYF. The CDR3 coding sequence is TGTGCCAGCAGCCCCAATACCGGGACTAGCTTTAACATTCAGTACTTC. The J gene is TRBJ2-4, the V gene TRBV2, with 9 bases matching TRBD2. V lost 6 bases, J lost 7 bases, and 13 bases stayed unmatched. From germline, CDR1 is SNHLY and CDR2 FYNNEI. The CDR3 sequence is 16 residues long.